A selection of T cell receptor beta chains follows, all from one sample in a study of blood T cell repertoires in COVID-19. TCRdb's table, derived via immunoSEQ multiplex PCR, lists solely in-frame clones and lacks some. The data contain approximately 200,000 clones, 80% of them singletons. The sequenced sample was peripheral blood. These receptors originate from a human donor in a cohort sampled during active COVID-19. The CDR3 runs from the conserved cysteine through the conserved F or W. Each record gives: D gene, V gene, J gene, clone size, CDR3 protein, CDR3 DNA. The D gene is left open where the match is weak. Size tells how often a clone was seen (once, few, many) or the class of an expanded clone, and some rows leave it out.

D: TRBD1; V: TRBV24-1; J: TRBJ1-1; size: NA; CDR3: CATRQGVWNTEAFF; DNA: TGTGCCACCCGACAGGGGGTATGGAACACTGAAGCTTTCTTT
D: NA; V: TRBV6-2/TRBV6-3; J: TRBJ2-7; size: NA; CDR3: CASSYSWRHSGEQYF; DNA: TGTGCCAGCAGTTACTCGTGGAGGCACTCGGGTGAGCAGTACTTC
D: TRBD1; V: TRBV9; J: TRBJ2-7; size: NA; CDR3: CASSPRDRGFYEQYF; DNA: TGTGCCAGCAGTCCCCGGGACAGGGGGTTCTACGAGCAGTACTTC
D: TRBD1; V: TRBV5-1; J: TRBJ1-1; size: NA; CDR3: CASSLPGTVSTEAFF; DNA: TGCGCCAGCAGCTTGCCCGGGACAGTCTCGACTGAAGCTTTCTTT
D: NA; V: TRBV18; J: TRBJ1-1; size: NA; CDR3: CASSPPTATNTEAFF; DNA: TGTGCCAGCTCACCACCGACAGCGACGAACACTGAAGCTTTCTTT
D: TRBD2; V: TRBV24-1; J: TRBJ2-7; size: NA; CDR3: CATSMTSGASYEQYF; DNA: TGTGCCACCAGCATGACTAGCGGGGCCTCCTACGAGCAGTACTTC
D: NA; V: TRBV4-1; J: TRBJ2-7; size: NA; CDR3: CASSQDRSQGYGEQYF; DNA: TGCGCCAGCAGCCAAGATAGAAGCCAGGGTTACGGCGAGCAGTACTTC
D: NA; V: TRBV28; J: TRBJ2-7; size: NA; CDR3: CASSLFRGSNEQYF; DNA: TGTGCCAGCAGTTTATTTCGTGGCAGTAACGAGCAGTACTTC
D: TRBD2; V: TRBV4-3; J: TRBJ2-3; size: NA; CDR3: CASSQEQRDTDTQYF; DNA: TGCGCCAGCAGCCAAGAGCAGCGGGACACAGATACGCAGTATTTT
D: TRBD2; V: TRBV7-9; J: TRBJ2-5; size: NA; CDR3: CASSLAGEGTQYF; DNA: TGTGCCAGCAGCTTAGCTGGGGAGGGGACCCAGTACTTC
D: NA; V: TRBV6-6; J: TRBJ1-1; size: NA; CDR3: CASSYVSEAFF; DNA: TGTGCCAGCAGTTACGTCTCTGAAGCTTTCTTT
D: NA; V: TRBV27; J: TRBJ2-4; size: NA; CDR3: CATSFTSHKNIQYF; DNA: TGTGCCACCTCGTTCACAAGTCACAAAAACATTCAGTACTTC
D: NA; V: TRBV19; J: TRBJ1-1; size: NA; CDR3: CASSRSDTNTEAFF; DNA: TGTGCCAGTAGTAGGTCCGACACCAACACTGAAGCTTTCTTT
D: NA; V: TRBV5-1; J: TRBJ2-7; size: NA; CDR3: CASSLRGTSYEQYF; DNA: TGCGCCAGCAGCTTGAGGGGTACCTCCTACGAGCAGTACTTC
D: TRBD2; V: TRBV27; J: TRBJ2-1; size: NA; CDR3: CASSLIAGAVYNEQFF; DNA: TGTGCCAGCAGTTTAATAGCGGGCGCGGTATACAATGAGCAGTTCTTC
D: TRBD1; V: TRBV9; J: TRBJ1-1; size: once; CDR3: CASSVAPRGRAFF; DNA: TGTGCCAGCAGCGTAGCTCCCAGGGGGCGAGCTTTCTTT
D: NA; V: TRBV4-3; J: TRBJ2-7; size: NA; CDR3: CASSLGQNEQYF; DNA: TGCGCCAGCAGCCTCGGACAGAACGAGCAGTACTTC
D: TRBD1; V: TRBV19; J: TRBJ1-5; size: NA; CDR3: CASRTTPGQGVRGQPQHF; DNA: TGTGCCAGTAGAACAACTCCGGGACAGGGGGTGAGGGGTCAGCCCCAGCATTTT
D: NA; V: TRBV11-2; J: TRBJ2-5; size: once; CDR3: CASSLVVGPHQETQYF; DNA: TGTGCCAGCAGCTTAGTGGTCGGTCCTCACCAAGAGACCCAGTACTTC
D: TRBD1; V: TRBV27; J: TRBJ2-7; size: NA; CDR3: CASSPPGGAGSYEQYF; DNA: TGTGCCAGCAGTCCTCCAGGGGGCGCGGGTTCCTACGAGCAGTACTTC
D: NA; V: TRBV4-3; J: TRBJ2-3; size: NA; CDR3: CASSQDQTGRTQYF; DNA: TGCGCCAGCAGCCAAGATCAAACAGGGCGGACGCAGTATTTT
D: TRBD2; V: TRBV6-5; J: TRBJ2-7; size: NA; CDR3: CASSVETSGRWGQYF; DNA: TGTGCCAGCAGCGTCGAGACTAGCGGGAGATGGGGGCAGTACTTC
D: TRBD1; V: TRBV7-3; J: TRBJ2-7; size: NA; CDR3: CASSLGPGGSYEQYF; DNA: TGTGCCAGCAGCTTAGGGCCAGGGGGCTCCTACGAGCAGTACTTC
D: NA; V: TRBV30; J: TRBJ2-3; size: NA; CDR3: CAWRTGLSADTQYF; DNA: TGTGCCTGGAGGACGGGACTTAGCGCAGATACGCAGTATTTT
D: TRBD2; V: TRBV7-3; J: TRBJ2-7; size: NA; CDR3: CASSLRGLAGRSYEQYF; DNA: TGTGCCAGCAGCTTAAGGGGACTAGCGGGCCGTTCCTACGAGCAGTACTTC
D: NA; V: TRBV7-3; J: TRBJ1-2; size: NA; CDR3: CASSLDGAGLIGYTF; DNA: TGTGCCAGCAGCTTAGACGGTGCAGGTCTTATAGGCTACACCTTC
D: TRBD1; V: TRBV9; J: TRBJ1-1; size: NA; CDR3: CASSAVTGEWTEAFF; DNA: TGTGCCAGCAGCGCCGTGACAGGGGAGTGGACTGAAGCTTTCTTT
D: TRBD1; V: TRBV18; J: TRBJ1-4; size: NA; CDR3: CAGTGATNEKLFF; DNA: TGTGCCGGAACAGGGGCAACTAATGAAAAACTGTTTTTT
D: TRBD2; V: TRBV7-2; J: TRBJ2-3; size: NA; CDR3: CASSALRAGGTDTQYF; DNA: TGTGCCAGCAGCGCCCTACGAGCGGGAGGAACAGATACGCAGTATTTT
D: NA; V: TRBV7-8; J: TRBJ1-2; size: few; CDR3: CASSLALGFYGYTF; DNA: TGTGCCAGCAGCTTAGCGCTCGGTTTCTATGGCTACACCTTC
D: TRBD1; V: TRBV28; J: TRBJ1-2; size: few; CDR3: CASSPGQGHGYTF; DNA: TGTGCCAGCAGTCCGGGACAGGGCCATGGCTACACCTTC
D: TRBD1; V: TRBV27; J: TRBJ1-1; size: few; CDR3: CASSSLTGWSEAFF; DNA: TGTGCCAGCAGTTCACTGACAGGGTGGTCTGAAGCTTTCTTT
D: TRBD2; V: TRBV27; J: TRBJ2-3; size: NA; CDR3: CASSLAGGPDTQYF; DNA: TGTGCCAGCAGTCTAGCGGGAGGTCCAGATACGCAGTATTTT
D: NA; V: TRBV27; J: TRBJ1-5; size: NA; CDR3: CASSVSHSNQPQHF; DNA: TGTGCCAGCAGTGTGAGTCATAGCAATCAGCCCCAGCATTTT
D: NA; V: TRBV6-1; J: TRBJ1-5; size: once; CDR3: CASSERGGQPQHF; DNA: TGTGCCAGCAGTGAGCGGGGTGGTCAGCCCCAGCATTTT
D: NA; V: TRBV11-2; J: TRBJ2-7; size: NA; CDR3: CASSLGRQYF; DNA: TGTGCCAGCAGCCTAGGGAGACAGTACTTC
D: TRBD1; V: TRBV6-2/TRBV6-3; J: TRBJ1-2; size: once; CDR3: CASSYSSGQGDGYTF; DNA: TGTGCCAGCAGTTACTCGTCAGGACAGGGGGACGGCTACACCTTC
D: NA; V: TRBV5-6; J: TRBJ2-7; size: once; CDR3: CASSSSPRYEQYF; DNA: TGTGCCAGCAGCAGTTCGCCCCGGTACGAGCAGTACTTC
D: TRBD1; V: TRBV6-6; J: TRBJ1-5; size: NA; CDR3: CASRTTGDNNQPQHF; DNA: TGTGCCAGCAGAACGACAGGGGATAACAATCAGCCCCAGCATTTT